This T cell receptor (beta chain) originates from a study of human T cells and chemical hapten exposure. Regarding the study as a whole: TCRs at a frequency above 1 in 1000 stayed unchanged with DPC sensitization.

TCRdb re-analysed the RACE reads in MiXCR, keeping a single row per CDR3 protein. The sample has around 100,000 distinct CDR3 sequences, roughly 9.6% seen once. Documented time point: patch test 1, 2 weeks after DPC sensitization. The treatment is: therapeutic diphenylcyclopropenone sensitization with weekly scalp DPC. This clonotype was found a few times. As yet, its antigen is unknown. CDR3 length: 11 amino acids. Per the germline V gene, CDR1 is DFQATT and CDR2 is SNEGSKA (reference sequence). The sequence was collected from a woman in her forties with alopecia areata. Some clones in this sample may be carry-over from other donors' samples. The V call is TRBV20-1, the J call TRBJ2-7; tentative D call: TRBD2 (6 bases). This specimen was whole blood, taken in connection with sensitization to the hapten diphenylcyclopropenone (DPC). CDR3 in DNA: TGCAGCGAGCGGGTGCGAAGCGAGCAGTACTTC. Its translation is CSERVRSEQYF.